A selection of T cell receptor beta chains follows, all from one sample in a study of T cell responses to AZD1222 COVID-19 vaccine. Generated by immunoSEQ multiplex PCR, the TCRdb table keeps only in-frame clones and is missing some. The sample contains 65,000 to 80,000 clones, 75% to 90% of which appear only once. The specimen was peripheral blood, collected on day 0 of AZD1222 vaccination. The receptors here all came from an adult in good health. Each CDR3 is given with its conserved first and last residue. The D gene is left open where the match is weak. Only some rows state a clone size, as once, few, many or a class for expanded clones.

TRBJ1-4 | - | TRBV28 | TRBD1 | CASTLQGVEKLFF | TGTGCCAGCACGTTACAGGGGGTAGAAAAACTGTTTTTT
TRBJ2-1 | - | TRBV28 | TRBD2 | CASSETSGIYGNEQFF | TGTGCCAGCAGTGAGACTAGCGGGATCTATGGCAATGAGCAGTTCTTC
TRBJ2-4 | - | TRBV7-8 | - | CASSPPGVAKNIQYF | TGTGCCAGCAGCCCCCCCGGGGTAGCCAAAAACATTCAGTACTTC
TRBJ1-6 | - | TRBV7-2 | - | CASSSGSNQNSPLHF | TGTGCCAGCAGCTCCGGGAGCAATCAAAATTCACCCCTCCACTTT
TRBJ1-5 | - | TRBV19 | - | CASNQGGQPQHF | TGTGCCAGTAACCAGGGCGGCCAGCCCCAGCATTTT
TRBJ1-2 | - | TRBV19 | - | CASSNYRELNYGYTF | TGTGCCAGTAGTAACTACAGGGAGCTCAACTATGGCTACACCTTC
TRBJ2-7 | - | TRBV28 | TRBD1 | CASSLPGTGSYEQYF | TGTGCCAGCAGCCTCCCCGGGACAGGGTCATACGAGCAGTACTTC
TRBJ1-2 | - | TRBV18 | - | CASSPLWFREGGYTF | TGTGCCAGCTCCCCGCTGTGGTTCCGGGAGGGTGGCTACACCTTC
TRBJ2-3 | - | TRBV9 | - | CASSVGDSTDTQYF | TGTGCCAGCAGCGTAGGAGATTCCACAGATACGCAGTATTTT
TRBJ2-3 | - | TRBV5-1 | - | CASSLEGTTDTDTQYF | TGCGCCAGCAGCTTGGAGGGGACCACAGACACAGATACGCAGTATTTT
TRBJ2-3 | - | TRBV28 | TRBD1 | CASRAGGFIADTQYF | TGTGCCAGCAGGGCAGGGGGCTTTATCGCAGATACGCAGTATTTT
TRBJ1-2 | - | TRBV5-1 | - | CASSGEDSLYGYTF | TGCGCCAGCAGCGGCGAGGACAGCCTATATGGCTACACCTTC
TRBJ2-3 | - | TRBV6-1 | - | CASSEGKQSTDTQYF | TGTGCCAGCAGTGAAGGTAAACAAAGCACAGATACGCAGTATTTT
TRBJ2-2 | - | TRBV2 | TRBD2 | CASSESTSDTGELFF | TGTGCCAGCAGTGAATCGACTAGCGACACCGGGGAGCTGTTTTTT
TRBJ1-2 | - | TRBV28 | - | CASSFGEEAVYGYTF | TGTGCCAGCAGTTTCGGGGAAGAGGCCGTATACGGCTACACCTTC
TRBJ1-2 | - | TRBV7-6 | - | CASSSVGGNGYTF | TGTGCCAGCTCCTCGGTCGGGGGAAATGGCTACACCTTC
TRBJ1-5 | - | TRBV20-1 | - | CSASQGKGQPQHF | TGCAGTGCTAGTCAAGGGAAGGGTCAGCCCCAGCATTTT
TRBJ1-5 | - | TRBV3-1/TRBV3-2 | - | CASSLGGRNQPQHF | TGTGCCAGCAGCCTAGGGGGGCGCAATCAGCCCCAGCATTTT
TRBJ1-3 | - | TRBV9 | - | CASSKPPDSSGNTIYF | TGTGCCAGCAGCAAACCACCGGACTCCTCTGGAAACACCATATATTTT
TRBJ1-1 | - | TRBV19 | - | CASSMMRTEAFF | TGTGCCAGTAGTATGATGAGGACTGAAGCTTTCTTT
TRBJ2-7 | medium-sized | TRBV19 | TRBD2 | CASSLTSGSLDEQYF | TGTGCCAGTAGCCTTACTAGCGGGAGTCTCGACGAGCAGTACTTC
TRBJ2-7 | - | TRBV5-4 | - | CASSFGQYEQYF | TGTGCCAGCAGCTTTGGACAGTACGAGCAGTACTTC
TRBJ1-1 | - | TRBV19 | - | CASSIREGILGNTEAFF | TGTGCCAGTAGTATCAGAGAGGGAATTTTAGGAAACACTGAAGCTTTCTTT
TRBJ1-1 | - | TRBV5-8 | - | CASSLGTVGDTEAFF | TGTGCCAGCAGCCTCGGGACTGTCGGGGACACTGAAGCTTTCTTT
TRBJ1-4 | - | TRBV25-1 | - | CASSGPGGNSNEKLFF | TGTGCCAGCAGCGGCCCGGGCGGCAACTCTAATGAAAAACTGTTTTTT
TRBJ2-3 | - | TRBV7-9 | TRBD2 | CASSSRLASTDTQYF | TGTGCCAGCAGCTCTCGACTAGCTAGCACAGATACGCAGTATTTT
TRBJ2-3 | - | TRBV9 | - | CASSVAGPSTDTQYF | TGTGCCAGCAGCGTAGCGGGGCCCTCCACAGATACGCAGTATTTT
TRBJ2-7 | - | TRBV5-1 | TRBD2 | CASSFGYRTSLAGEQYF | TGCGCCAGCAGCTTTGGCTATAGGACTAGCCTCGCTGGGGAGCAGTACTTC
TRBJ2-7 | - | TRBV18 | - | CASSHVGGAPSYEQYF | TGTGCCAGCTCACACGTAGGGGGAGCCCCCTCCTACGAGCAGTACTTC
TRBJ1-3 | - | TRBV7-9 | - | CASSLDGSGNTIYF | TGTGCCAGCAGCTTAGACGGCTCTGGAAACACCATATATTTT
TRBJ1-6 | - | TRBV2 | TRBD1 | CARRQGHDSPLHF | TGTGCCAGGAGACAGGGGCACGATTCACCCCTCCACTTT
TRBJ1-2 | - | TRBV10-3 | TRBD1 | CAISQTGLEGYTF | TGTGCCATCAGCCAGACAGGGTTAGAGGGCTACACCTTC
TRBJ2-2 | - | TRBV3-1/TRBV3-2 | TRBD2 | CANGPSGSGELFF | TGTGCCAACGGGCCAAGCGGGAGCGGGGAGCTGTTTTTT
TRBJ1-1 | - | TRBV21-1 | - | CASRRGESEAFF | TGTGCCAGCAGAAGAGGGGAATCTGAAGCTTTCTTT
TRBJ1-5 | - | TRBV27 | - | CASSLYGGGNQPQHF | TGTGCCAGCAGTTTATACGGGGGGGGGAATCAGCCCCAGCATTTT
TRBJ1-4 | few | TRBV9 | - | CASSPGQINEKLFF | TGTGCCAGCAGCCCCGGGCAGATTAATGAAAAACTGTTTTTT
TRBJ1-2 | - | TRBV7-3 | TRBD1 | CASSLMGGQVQGGYTF | TGTGCCAGCAGCTTAATGGGGGGACAGGTTCAGGGTGGCTACACCTTC
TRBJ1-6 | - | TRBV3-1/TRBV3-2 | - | CASSQENSPLHF | TGTGCCAGCAGCCAAGAGAATTCACCCCTCCACTTT
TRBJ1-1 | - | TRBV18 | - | CASSPARGVDTEAFF | TGTGCCAGCTCACCGGCGAGGGGGGTTGACACTGAAGCTTTCTTT
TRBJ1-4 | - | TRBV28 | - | CASRLGQNEKLFF | TGTGCCAGCCGCCTGGGACAAAATGAAAAACTGTTTTTT
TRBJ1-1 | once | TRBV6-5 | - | CASRMTGENTEAFF | TGTGCCAGCAGGATGACAGGTGAGAACACTGAAGCTTTCTTT
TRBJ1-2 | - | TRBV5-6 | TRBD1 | CASSLSRRDRGTTGYTF | TGTGCCAGCAGCTTGTCAAGGCGGGACAGGGGAACTACTGGCTACACCTTC
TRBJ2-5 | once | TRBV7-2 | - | CASSLVGQNQETQYF | TGTGCCAGCAGCTTAGTAGGGCAGAACCAAGAGACCCAGTACTTC
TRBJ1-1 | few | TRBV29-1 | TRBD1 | CSVWESGQGLAEAFF | TGCAGCGTCTGGGAAAGCGGACAGGGCTTGGCTGAAGCTTTCTTT
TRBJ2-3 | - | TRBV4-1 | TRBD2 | CASSHTSGRPNTDTQYF | TGCGCCAGCAGCCATACTAGCGGGAGGCCCAACACAGATACGCAGTATTTT
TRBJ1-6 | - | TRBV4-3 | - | CASSQDSGVWSPLHF | TGCGCCAGCAGCCAAGATTCAGGGGTTTGGTCACCCCTCCACTTT
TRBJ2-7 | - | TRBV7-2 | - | CASSLVVGYEQYF | TGTGCCAGCAGCTTAGTTGTCGGCTACGAGCAGTACTTC
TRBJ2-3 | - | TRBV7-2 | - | CASSLNTRAQYF | TGTGCCAGCAGCCTCAATACTCGGGCGCAGTATTTT
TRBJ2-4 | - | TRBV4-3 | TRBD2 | CASSQEAGVPRNIQYF | TGCGCCAGCAGCCAAGAGGCGGGAGTTCCCAGAAACATTCAGTACTTC
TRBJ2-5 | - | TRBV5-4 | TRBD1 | CASSQVGTGNQETQYF | TGTGCCAGCAGCCAAGTCGGGACAGGGAACCAAGAGACCCAGTACTTC
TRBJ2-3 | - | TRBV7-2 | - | CASNPSRVGTDTQYF | TGTGCCAGCAACCCGAGCAGGGTAGGCACAGATACGCAGTATTTT
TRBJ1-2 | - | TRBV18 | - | CASSPTEANYGYTF | TGTGCCAGCTCACCTACAGAAGCTAACTATGGCTACACCTTC